This entry lists 27 T cell receptor beta chains sequenced from one sample in a study of shared clonotypes between healthy human individuals (dated by TCRdb to about 2020). Libraries were prepared through the immunoSEQ multiplex PCR assay. Imported from immuneACCESS, the table was reduced by TCRdb to in-frame sequences with V and J called. These copies leave out some clones; in studies compared against another copy, an unresolved V gene accounts for under half, and the cause of the remainder is not known. Recorded for this sample are 1.6 million or so clones; roughly 96% of them occurred a single time. Approximately 1.1% of the sample belongs to the ten largest clones. Sequences were obtained from naive CD4+ T cells sorted from blood. Sample cell subset or site, as interpreted from the label and publication: CD45RA+ positively selected. These receptors all come from a man under 40 in good health.

J is TRBJ2-4 and V is TRBV7-2, with D perhaps TRBD2 (6 bases). The CDR3 is 12 amino acids. Germline V gene sequence: CDR1 SGHTA, CDR2 FQGNSA. Trimming took off 4 bases at V and 9 bases at J, with 10 bases between the two ends. CDR3: CASSSGGFIQYF. The CDR3 DNA is TGTGCCAGCAGCTCAGGAGGGTTCATTCAGTACTTC.

This chain connects TRBV7-3 to TRBJ1-4; no definite D call. The CDR3 runs to 13 residues. V was clipped by 2 bases and J by 8 bases, with 9 bases between them. CDR1 is SGHTA, CDR2 FQGTGA, per germline. The CDR3 here is CASSLYSGEKLFF. The CDR3 DNA follows: TGTGCCAGCAGCTTATACTCCGGCGAAAAACTGTTTTTT. The whole variable domain, remainder taken from reference TRBV7-3 and TRBJ1-4, is GAGVSQTPSNKVTEKGKYVELRCDPISGHTALYWYRQSLGQGPEFLIYFQGTGAADDSGLPNDRFFAVRPEGSVSTLKIQRTERGDSAVYLCASSLYSGEKLFFGSGTQLSVL.

The J gene is TRBJ2-7, the V gene TRBV7-8; 7 nucleotides agree with TRBD1. The CDR3 loop spans 12 amino acids. Trimming took 5 bases from V and 7 from J; bases not matched to a gene: 5. Germline assignment: CDR1 SGHVS and CDR2 FQNEAQ. CDR3 protein: CASSLRGSEQYF. CDR3 DNA: TGTGCCAGCAGCCTCAGGGGGAGTGAGCAGTACTTC.

The rearrangement uses TRBV7-9 and TRBJ2-7; D is undetermined. Per the germline V gene, CDR1 is SEHNR and CDR2 is FQNEAQ (reference sequence). The V and J ends lost 2 bases and 4 bases respectively, with 6 bases between them. This CDR3 spans 12 amino acids. The CDR3 region is CASSLIGYEQYF. The CDR3 bases are TGTGCCAGCAGCTTAATTGGGTACGAGCAGTACTTC.

The V and J genes are TRBV18 and TRBJ2-7; 8 nucleotides match TRBD1. CDR1 is KGHSH and CDR2 is LQKENI in the germline V gene. V gave up 6 bases and J gave up 9 bases; unmatched junction bases: 22. The CDR3 totals 17 residues. CDR3 amino acids: CASSSTARTGGSLAQYF. The CDR3 nucleotides are TGTGCCAGCTCTTCGACTGCCCGAACAGGGGGGAGTTTGGCGCAGTACTTC.

The DNA for the CDR3 is TGTGCCAGCTCACCAATTGAGGCGGGAGGGCAAGAGACCCAGTACTTC. This translates into CASSPIEAGGQETQYF. The V call is TRBV18, the J call TRBJ2-5, with 9 bases that match TRBD2. The CDR3 runs 16 residues. Germline V gene lookup returns CDR1 KGHSH and CDR2 LQKENI. V shed 2 bases and J 2 bases; nucleotides not matched to a gene: 6. The complete variable domain, with remaining parts taken from reference TRBV18 and TRBJ2-5, reads NAGVMQNPRHLVRRRGQEARLRCSPMKGHSHVYWYRQLPEEGLKFMVYLQKENIIDESGMPKERFSAEFPKEGPSILRIQQVVRGDSAAYFCASSPIEAGGQETQYFGPGTRLLVL.

The rearrangement joins TRBV5-4 to TRBJ2-1; TRBD1 aligns across 12 bases. Per the germline V gene, CDR1 is SGHNT and CDR2 is YYREEE (reference sequence). V was pared by 6 bases and J by 7 bases, with 8 bases of the junction left unmatched. The CDR3 is made up of 15 amino acids. CDR3 residues: CASNSGTGGANEQFF. The CDR3, as DNA: TGTGCCAGCAACTCGGGGACAGGGGGCGCGAATGAGCAGTTCTTC. The full variable domain, completed using reference TRBV5-4 and TRBJ2-1, is ETGVTQSPTHLIKTRGQQVTLRCSSQSGHNTVSWYQQALGQGPQFIFQYYREEENGRGNFPPRFSGLQFPNYSSELNVNALELDDSALYLCASNSGTGGANEQFFGPGTRLTVL.

The chain recombines TRBV28 with TRBJ1-6; D is unclear. The germline V gene encodes CDR1 MDHEN and CDR2 SYDVKM. The CDR3 covers 15 residues. Trimming stripped 7 bases from V and 8 bases from J, with 18 bases between. CDR3 loop: CASTDLTRRDSPLHF. The CDR3 nucleotides are TGTGCCAGCACCGACCTTACCAGGCGGGATTCACCCCTCCACTTT.

This clone was seen once. V gene TRBV4-3 combines with J gene TRBJ2-7, with 7 nucleotides matching TRBD2. The CDR3 has 14 amino acids. Germline V lookup: CDR1 LGHNA, CDR2 YSLEER. J gave up 7 bases and V 0 bases, and 6 bases lay outside the gene matches. CDR3 in amino acids: CASSQDLTAGEQYF. The DNA for the CDR3 is TGCGCCAGCAGCCAAGACTTAACAGCGGGGGAGCAGTACTTC.

The chain has TRBV9 and TRBJ2-7; the D gene is possibly TRBD1 (6 bases). This CDR3 has 14 residues. Trimming left V 4 bases short and J 1 base short, with 12 bases between. Per the germline V gene, CDR1 is SGDLS and CDR2 is YYNGEE. The CDR3 region is CASSRTGQSYEQYF. CDR3 DNA: TGTGCCAGCAGCCGAACAGGACAGTCCTACGAGCAGTACTTC. The full variable domain, its missing parts supplied by reference TRBV9 and TRBJ2-7, is DSGVTQTPKHLITATGQRVTLRCSPRSGDLSVYWYQQSLDQGLQFLIQYYNGEERAKGNILERFSAQQFPDLHSELNLSSLELGDSALYFCASSRTGQSYEQYFGPGTRLTVT.

The chain is built from TRBV11-2 and TRBJ2-7; TRBD1 matches 9 bases. Germline assignment: CDR1 SGHAT and CDR2 FQNNGV. V dropped 2 bases and J dropped 4; count of bases not matched to a gene: 15. The CDR3 spans 18 residues. The CDR3 sequence: CASSLTGGAGRERYEQYF. For the CDR3, the DNA is TGTGCCAGCAGCTTAACAGGGGGCGCGGGACGGGAGAGGTACGAGCAGTACTTC.

The V call is TRBV5-1, the J call TRBJ2-7; 9 bases match TRBD2. The J segment lost 1 base and the V segment lost 6 bases, leaving 2 bases of the junction unmatched. Germline assignment: CDR1 SGHRS and CDR2 YFSETQ. The CDR3 covers 13 residues. CDR3: CASKLAGSYEQYF. CDR3 nucleotides: TGCGCCAGCAAACTAGCGGGTTCCTACGAGCAGTACTTC.

CDR3 in DNA: TGTGCCAGCACCGCCGTGGGACAGGGGAGTTGGGAGCAGTTCTTC. This sequence encodes CASTAVGQGSWEQFF. The chain uses TRBV6-5 and TRBJ2-1; 10 bases agree with TRBD1. The CDR3 has 15 amino acids. The junction had 13 bases not matched to a gene; V was cut back by 7 bases and J by 10 bases. Germline lookup yields CDR1 MNHEY and CDR2 SVGAGI.

The CDR3 DNA is TGCGCCAGCAGCTTGGGGGGACCTCCGACTGGAAACACCATATATTTT. Its protein is CASSLGGPPTGNTIYF. The chain carries TRBV5-1 and TRBJ1-3; D possibly corresponds to TRBD1 (5 bases). The V end was cut by 0 bases, the J end by 2 bases, with 12 bases between. CDR1 is SGHRS, CDR2 YFSETQ, per germline. The CDR3 totals 16 residues.

The gene calls are TRBV5-1 and TRBJ2-3; TRBD2 might be the D (7 bases). The CDR3 extends over 14 amino acids. Germline V gives CDR1 SGHRS, CDR2 YFSETQ. Trimming shortened V by 7 bases and J by 3 bases, and 15 bases separated the two germline ends. The CDR3 nucleotides read TGCGCCAGCCGTACAGGGCGGGAGACAGATACGCAGTATTTT. The encoded protein is CASRTGRETDTQYF.

This chain uses TRBV6-6 with TRBJ2-7, with 7 nucleotides matching TRBD2. The germline CDR1 and CDR2 sequences are MNHNY and SVGAGI (reference sequence). CDR3 length: 15 residues. J lost 3 bases, V lost 1 base, and 6 bases had no gene match. CDR3 nucleotide sequence: TGTGCCAGCAGTTACTTCTCTAGCGGAGTCTACGAGCAGTACTTC. This encodes CASSYFSSGVYEQYF.

The CDR3 loop is CASSQERLAGGDNEQFF. As DNA, the CDR3 is TGCGCCAGCAGCCAAGAGAGGCTAGCGGGAGGAGACAATGAGCAGTTCTTC. This sequence joins TRBV4-1 and TRBJ2-1; 11 bases match TRBD2. Germline CDR1 and CDR2: MGHRA and YSYEKL. The trim removed 0 bases at V and 5 bases at J, leaving 6 bases unmatched. The CDR3 covers 17 residues.

V is TRBV27 and J is TRBJ2-2; 8 bases align to TRBD1. This CDR3 has 15 residues. Looked up from germline, CDR1 is MNHEY and CDR2 is SMNVEV (reference sequence). The V gene end was trimmed by 4 bases and the J gene end by 4 bases; junction bases not matched to a gene: 5. The CDR3 DNA reads TGTGCCAGCAGTTCCAGGGGGCGCTTCACCGGGGAGCTGTTTTTT. Protein sequence: CASSSRGRFTGELFF.

The gene calls are TRBV5-5 and TRBJ2-7; D unclear. This CDR3 has 16 amino acids. The V and J ends lost 2 bases and 2 bases respectively, with 17 bases between them. CDR1 and CDR2 (germline): SGHKS, YYEKEE (reference sequence). CDR3 DNA sequence: TGTGCCAGCAGCTTAACTGGAAGCCTAAGTCCCTACGAGCAGTACTTC. Its translation is CASSLTGSLSPYEQYF.

CDR3 nucleotide sequence: TGTGCCAGTCACCGACAGGGTAGCGATACGCAGTATTTT. The encoded protein is CASHRQGSDTQYF. The chain combines TRBV19 with TRBJ2-3, with TRBD1 matching 7 bases. The CDR3 spans 13 residues. Germline loops: CDR1 LNHDA, CDR2 SQIVND (reference sequence). The junction had 8 bases not matched to a gene; V was cut back by 8 bases and J by 6 bases. The complete variable domain, with remaining parts taken from reference TRBV19 and TRBJ2-3, reads DGGITQSPKYLFRKEGQNVTLSCEQNLNHDAMYWYRQDPGQGLRLIYYSQIVNDFQKGDIAEGYSVSREKKESFPLTVTSAQKNPTAFYLCASHRQGSDTQYFGPGTRLTVL.

This chain links TRBV7-8 with TRBJ2-1, with D maybe TRBD2 (5 bases). Germline V lookup: CDR1 SGHVS, CDR2 FQNEAQ. Trimming removed 5 bases at V and 3 bases at J, with 17 bases between. The CDR3 length is 16 residues. CDR3 region: CASSRRSPANYNEQFF. The CDR3, as DNA: TGTGCCAGCAGCCGGAGGTCGCCAGCCAACTACAATGAGCAGTTCTTC.

The chain carries TRBV4-1 and TRBJ1-4; the match to TRBD1 covers 7 bases. Germline values: CDR1 MGHRA, CDR2 YSYEKL. The CDR3 covers 18 residues. The V and J ends lost 0 bases and 8 bases, in that order; junction bases with no gene match: 15. The CDR3 sequence: CASSQDLFTGERGEKLFF. In nucleotides, the CDR3 is TGCGCCAGCAGCCAAGATCTGTTCACAGGGGAGCGGGGAGAAAAACTGTTTTTT.

The CDR3: CASRTGTGYYNEQFF. CDR3 coding DNA: TGTGCCAGCAGGACCGGGACAGGGTACTACAATGAGCAGTTCTTC. The V call is TRBV25-1, the J call TRBJ2-1; 9 bases agree with TRBD1. The CDR3 spans 15 residues. The germline CDR1 and CDR2 sequences are MGHDK and SYGVNS. Trimming removed 6 bases from V and 3 bases from J; junction bases left unmatched: 6.

The V gene is TRBV25-1, the J gene TRBJ2-2; D unclear. The germline V and J ends were trimmed by 8 bases and 8 bases, with 12 bases remaining between them. CDR1 MGHDK and CDR2 SYGVNS come from the germline V gene. The CDR3 length is 12 residues. The CDR3 DNA follows: TGTGCCAGCGGGCGTGGCACTGGGGAGCTGTTTTTT. It translates to CASGRGTGELFF.

V usage is TRBV19 and J usage is TRBJ2-7; D call uncertain. The V end was cut by 3 bases, the J end by 5 bases, with 17 bases between. Per the germline V gene, CDR1 is LNHDA and CDR2 is SQIVND (reference sequence). The CDR3 has 15 residues. Here the CDR3 DNA reads TGTGCCAGTAGTATGCGCTTCAATAGGGTCCACGAGCAGTACTTC. It codes for CASSMRFNRVHEQYF.

The chain has TRBV4-1 and TRBJ2-5; unclear D gene. The V gene lost 0 bases and the J gene lost 0 bases, with 11 bases spanning the gap. Looked up from germline, CDR1 is MGHRA and CDR2 is YSYEKL. This CDR3 spans 16 amino acids. The CDR3 nucleotides are TGCGCCAGCAGCCAAGATCGTCTCCAGTACCAAGAGACCCAGTACTTC. As protein: CASSQDRLQYQETQYF.

The genes are TRBV2 and TRBJ1-5; a possible D gene is TRBD1 (5 bases). The CDR3 contains 14 residues. In germline, CDR1 is SNHLY, CDR2 FYNNEI. Between the trimmed V and J ends, which lost 1 base and 7 bases, there was a span of 11 bases. The CDR3 loop reads CASSEEWAGQPQHF. The CDR3, as DNA: TGTGCCAGCAGTGAAGAATGGGCAGGGCAGCCCCAGCATTTT.